Following are 22 T cell receptor beta chains from one sample sequenced in a study of shared clonotypes between healthy human individuals. Assay: immunoSEQ multiplex PCR; the TCRdb copy retains only in-frame clones and omits some. The sample consists of about 2.4 million clones, more than 85% of them appearing once. The sequencing input was naive CD4+ T cells from PBMCs. Subset meaning: CD45RA+ positively selected. The receptor source for this set is a man between 18 and 29 years old in good health. Some clones in this sample may be carry-over from other donors' samples.

The chain uses TRBV7-9 and TRBJ2-5; D is perhaps TRBD1 (6 bases). The ends were cut back, 1 base at V and 3 bases at J, with 9 bases in the middle. Looked up from germline, CDR1 is SEHNR and CDR2 is FQNEAQ (reference sequence). The CDR3 totals 14 residues. DNA for the CDR3: TGTGCCAGCAGCTTAGGTAGGACAGAAGAGACCCAGTACTTC. Translated: CASSLGRTEETQYF.

This chain connects TRBV28 to TRBJ2-2; unclear D gene. V lost 0 bases and J lost 1, with 6 bases in between. Germline lookup yields CDR1 MDHEN and CDR2 SYDVKM. The CDR3 totals 15 residues. The CDR3: CASSLWAGNTGELFF. In nucleotides, the CDR3 is TGTGCCAGCAGTTTATGGGCTGGGAACACCGGGGAGCTGTTTTTT.

The J gene is TRBJ2-3, the V gene TRBV9; no reliable D call. Trimming cost V 4 bases and J 14 bases, with 17 bases left between them. The CDR3 spans 12 residues. CDR1 is SGDLS and CDR2 is YYNGEE in the germline V gene. CDR3: CASSPPSYLRYF. The CDR3 region has the DNA TGTGCCAGCAGCCCCCCTTCCTATTTACGGTATTTT.

The chain combines TRBV28 with TRBJ1-3; D gene unclear. CDR1 and CDR2 from the germline V gene are MDHEN and SYDVKM. V dropped 3 bases and J dropped 6 bases, with 15 bases sitting between them. The CDR3 has 15 amino acids. The DNA of the CDR3 is TGTGCCAGCAGTTTGATGGGAGCCGTCAAAAACACCATATATTTT. Protein: CASSLMGAVKNTIYF.

This clone was counted once. The chain recombines TRBV6-1 with TRBJ1-4; no firm D call. This CDR3 contains 16 residues. Trimming removed 4 bases from V and 7 bases from J, with 19 bases in between. Germline CDR1 MNHNS, CDR2 SASEGT. CDR3 in amino acids: CASSVVAGEESEKLFF. Written as DNA, the CDR3 is TGTGCCAGCAGTGTCGTGGCTGGCGAGGAGTCTGAAAAACTGTTTTTT.

The chain employs TRBV19 and TRBJ2-2; D may match TRBD1 or TRBD2 (5 bases each). The ends were cut back, 7 bases at V and 7 bases at J, with 19 bases in the middle. The CDR3 covers 15 residues. Germline assignment: CDR1 LNHDA and CDR2 SQIVND (reference sequence). In DNA form, the CDR3 reads TGTGCCAGTACCACCATCGGCAGGGCGGGCGGGGAGCTGTTTTTT. Encoded protein: CASTTIGRAGGELFF.

On this clone: Other DNA sequences of this sample code for an identical CDR3. The rearrangement uses TRBV18 and TRBJ1-5; no definite D call. Germline CDR1 is KGHSH and CDR2 is LQKENI. V dropped 2 bases and J dropped 4 bases, with 6 bases sitting between them. The CDR3 has 13 amino acids. For the CDR3, the DNA is TGTGCCAGCTCACCATCACAGAATCAGCCCCAGCATTTT. Protein sequence: CASSPSQNQPQHF.

There are a few counts of this clone. The rearrangement joins TRBV7-9 to TRBJ1-4, with 8 bases matching TRBD1. The CDR3 sequence is 15 residues long. The V gene's germline CDR1 is SEHNR and CDR2 FQNEAQ (reference sequence). V lost 5 bases, J lost 8 bases, and 10 bases stayed unmatched. The DNA of the CDR3 is TGTGCCAGCAGCCCAATCCTACGACAGGGGGAAAAACTGTTTTTT. This gives the protein CASSPILRQGEKLFF.

This chain links TRBV7-9 with TRBJ2-3; D not resolved. The CDR3 has 15 amino acids. Germline V gene lookup returns CDR1 SEHNR and CDR2 FQNEAQ (reference sequence). V dropped 4 bases and J dropped 4 bases, with 15 bases sitting between them. CDR3 sequence: CASSSSSLGADTQYF. CDR3 coding DNA: TGTGCCAGCAGCTCGAGCTCCCTAGGCGCAGATACGCAGTATTTT.

The chain couples TRBV29-1 to TRBJ2-1; D remains ambiguous. Per germline, CDR1 SQVTM and CDR2 ANQGSEA. The CDR3 has 13 amino acids. V shed 7 bases and J shed 7 bases, with 17 bases lying between them. The CDR3 coding sequence is TGCAGCGCTGGTCAACAGTTTTTTAATGAGCAGTTCTTC. It translates to CSAGQQFFNEQFF.

The gene calls are TRBV18 and TRBJ1-5; 7 bases map to TRBD1. Looked up from germline, CDR1 is KGHSH and CDR2 is LQKENI. V lost 3 bases and J lost 4; bases outside the gene matches: 9. CDR3 length: 16 residues. CDR3 protein: CASSPSSRGLNQPQHF. The CDR3 region has the DNA TGTGCCAGCTCACCGTCATCGAGGGGGCTGAATCAGCCCCAGCATTTT.

The chain has TRBV28 and TRBJ1-3; TRBD1 matches 9 bases. Germline V lookup: CDR1 MDHEN, CDR2 SYDVKM. There are 16 residues in the CDR3. J gave up 2 bases and V 3 bases, and 5 bases lay outside the gene matches. The CDR3 here is CASSLGDRGAGNTIYF. CDR3 DNA: TGTGCCAGCAGTTTGGGCGACAGGGGGGCTGGAAACACCATATATTTT.

V is TRBV9 and J is TRBJ2-2, with D tentatively TRBD2 (5 bases). Germline loops: CDR1 SGDLS, CDR2 YYNGEE. Trimming cost V 0 bases and J 3 bases, with 9 bases left between them. This CDR3 region has 15 residues. In nucleotides, the CDR3 is TGTGCCAGCAGCGTAGCGGACTTTTACACCGGGGAGCTGTTTTTT. This encodes CASSVADFYTGELFF. Combining the CDR3 with reference TRBV9 and TRBJ2-2 gives the whole variable domain DSGVTQTPKHLITATGQRVTLRCSPRSGDLSVYWYQQSLDQGLQFLIQYYNGEERAKGNILERFSAQQFPDLHSELNLSSLELGDSALYFCASSVADFYTGELFFGEGSRLTVL.

The J gene is TRBJ2-7, the V gene TRBV29-1; a possible D gene is TRBD2 (5 bases). The CDR3 spans 13 residues. Germline V gene data show CDR1 as SQVTM and CDR2 as ANQGSEA. The ends were cut back, 3 bases at V and 0 bases at J, with 9 bases in the middle. CDR3 protein: CSVDSSSSYEQYF. The DNA of the CDR3 is TGCAGCGTTGATTCTAGCAGCTCCTACGAGCAGTACTTC.

The chain combines TRBV6-1 with TRBJ2-2; TRBD2 aligns across 7 bases. With V trimmed by 4 bases and J by 4 bases, 9 bases remained unmatched. This CDR3 region has 16 residues. CDR1 is MNHNS and CDR2 is SASEGT in the germline V gene. The DNA for the CDR3 is TGTGCCAGCAGTGTCGGACTAGTAGAAGTCACCGGGGAGCTGTTTTTT. Its protein product is CASSVGLVEVTGELFF.

The chain recombines TRBV28 with TRBJ2-7; D unresolved. CDR1 and CDR2 (germline): MDHEN, SYDVKM. V was trimmed by 2 bases and J by 4 bases, leaving 12 bases between them. The CDR3 consists of 14 residues. CDR3 DNA: TGTGCCAGCAGTTTAGACCTGGAGATTTACGAGCAGTACTTC. Its translation: CASSLDLEIYEQYF.

In DNA, the CDR3 is TGTGCCAGCAGCCTCGGGACACAAAGTCCCGGGGAGCTGTTTTTT. It translates to CASSLGTQSPGELFF. V and J are TRBV9 and TRBJ2-2, with D maybe TRBD1 (6 bases). The CDR3 covers 15 residues. Trimming left V 4 bases short and J 6 bases short, with 16 bases between. Germline CDR1 reads SGDLS; CDR2 reads YYNGEE.

The chain links TRBV7-2 to TRBJ2-7; 7 bases match TRBD1. This CDR3 has 14 residues. The germline gives CDR1 SGHTA, CDR2 FQGNSA. V lost 5 bases to trimming and J lost 7 bases; unmatched junction nucleotides: 11. CDR3 DNA: TGTGCCAGCAGCCGTGGGGACAGCCTACCAGAGCAGTACTTC. This codes for CASSRGDSLPEQYF.

On this clone: The sample contains more than one DNA sequence encoding this CDR3. The chain is built from TRBV5-1 and TRBJ2-7; no reliable D call. Germline loops: CDR1 SGHRS, CDR2 YFSETQ. The CDR3 spans 12 residues. The V end lost 4 bases, the J end lost 2 bases, and 7 bases lay between the germline ends. CDR3 nucleotide sequence: TGCGCCAGCAGCCTGGATACCTACGAGCAGTACTTC. Protein: CASSLDTYEQYF. The complete variable domain, with remaining parts taken from reference TRBV5-1 and TRBJ2-7, reads KAGVTQTPRYLIKTRGQQVTLSCSPISGHRSVSWYQQTPGQGLQFLFEYFSETQRNKGNFPGRFSGRQFSNSRSEMNVSTLELGDSALYLCASSLDTYEQYFGPGTRLTVT.

The chain combines TRBV4-1 with TRBJ2-1, with 16 positions matching TRBD2. Germline CDR1 MGHRA, CDR2 YSYEKL. V lost 4 bases to trimming and J lost 7 bases; unmatched junction nucleotides: 7. CDR3 length equals 17 residues. The CDR3 loop reads CASSPGLAGGPLNEQFF. In DNA form, the CDR3 reads TGCGCCAGCAGCCCGGGACTAGCGGGAGGGCCGTTAAATGAGCAGTTCTTC.

The chain carries TRBV30 and TRBJ1-1; possibly TRBD1 for D (6 bases). CDR3 length: 12 residues. Trimming cost V 0 bases and J 7 bases, with 9 bases left between them. Germline assignment: CDR1 GTSNPN and CDR2 SVGIG (reference sequence). CDR3 loop: CAWSVEGDEAFF. The CDR3 DNA sequence: TGTGCCTGGAGTGTAGAGGGGGATGAAGCTTTCTTT.

Note on this clone: The same CDR3 is also encoded by other DNA sequences in this sample. The chain has TRBV5-8 and TRBJ1-2; D call uncertain. V lost 0 bases, J lost 4 bases, and 4 bases lay in between. The germline gives CDR1 SGHTS, CDR2 YDEGEE. CDR3 length: 12 amino acids. This CDR3 is CASSLVGYGYTF. The CDR3, as DNA: TGTGCCAGCAGCTTGGTCGGCTATGGCTACACCTTC.